The text below deals with one TCR beta chain. Its antigen is currently not known. No much larger clonotype is one base removed from it; base qualities were not supplied. These data belong to a study of blood T cell repertoires in COVID-19 (dated by TCRdb to the early 2020s). The study in broad terms: Collaborator samples came from the United States, Italy and Spain and covered acute and convalescent phases of COVID-19. Subjects who had been exposed to COVID-19, were actively infected with it, or had recovered from it provided the deeply sampled blood TCRbeta repertoires that made up the dataset. The repertoires were released in a freely available public database meant as a resource for research on the immune response to SARS-CoV-2. Where available, HLA class I and class II types were obtained from metadata supplied by the sample provider rather than from assay-based typing. Samples came from the ongoing ImmuneRACE study (first 160 participants) plus 1,254 subjects from 6 global collaborators. The material from the prospective study consisted of cDNA or gDNA derived from T cells, B-cell-depleted T cells, or PBMCs. A de-identified subject ID, COVID-19 status, age in years and sex were almost always included in the sample metadata. Summary of the overall study and its limitations: The quantity of clinical and demographic metadata differed by source and by participant and was supplied without curation.

Whole blood was collected in K2EDTA tubes by collaborating institutions according to the institutions' own protocols. For TCRbeta analysis, collaborators shipped samples as frozen whole blood, isolated PBMCs, or DNA extracted from either of those sample types. TCRbeta CDR3 regions were amplified from genomic DNA using the immunoSEQ Assay, a bias-controlled multiplex PCR. Processing in the source paper ran as follows. Within the assay, amplification of reference gene primers was used to estimate how many nucleated cells each sample contained. Sequence reads were collapsed and filtered to measure the absolute abundance of every unique TCRbeta CDR3 rearrangement. For each sample, productive Simpson clonality was calculated by taking the square root of Simpson's diversity index across productive rearrangements. TCRdb provides this immuneACCESS table in a form limited to in-frame rearrangements. Some clones are lacking; in checked studies, under half of them reflect an unresolved V gene, and why the rest are absent is not known. V and J calls plus clone size are reproduced from that table; the DNA served to infer D and trimming. For this sample there are approximately 70,000 clones; approximately 92% appear just once. The top ten hold around 14% of the sample.

The germline V gene encodes CDR1 LGHNA and CDR2 YNFKEQ. The trim is 2 bases for V and 5 bases for J, with a gap of 10 bases between the germline ends. The CDR3 measures 14 amino acids from cysteine to phenylalanine. Of all the DNA, just the CDR3 is kept, 42 bases in frame from base 1. This receptor chain uses TRBV4-2 and TRBJ2-1, with the identity of the D gene unclear. The specimen sequenced was peripheral blood. The receptor was isolated from a human donor with active COVID-19. The donor label of this sample is uncertain. The CDR3 corresponds to CASSQNTPHNEQFF. The base sequence is TGTGCCAGCAGCCAAAATACTCCCCACAATGAGCAGTTCTTC.